This entry concerns a single TCR beta chain. Its antigen is undetermined. Reverse transcription of all isolated RNA meant that expressed TCRB transcripts were sequenced. Sequenced naive, central memory and regulatory T cell samples produced an average of approximately 3.5 million reads. Repertoires were generated with immunoSEQ multiplex PCR, while TCRdb's copy carries only in-frame clones and drops some. The sample holds 200,000 to 300,000 clones, 27% seen once. This sample stems from a study of beta chain features in type 1 diabetes. General study results and limits: Equally in patients and controls, shorter templates might have been favored by PCR.

This CDR3 comprises 13 residues. Germline CDR1 SGHDN, CDR2 FVKESK. V was pared by 4 bases and J by 4 bases, with 10 bases between. The chain recombines TRBV14 with TRBJ2-5, with D possibly matching TRBD2 (5 bases). This sequence originates from a man aged 25 to 45 in good health. The sequenced material came from central memory CD4+ T cells from blood. CDR3 sequence: CASSRRGRETQYF. The CDR3 region has the DNA TGTGCCAGCAGCCGCCGAGGGAGAGAGACCCAGTACTTC.